A selection of T cell receptor beta chains follows, all from one sample in a study of blood T cell repertoires in COVID-19. The table came from immunoSEQ multiplex PCR; TCRdb's copy has only in-frame clones and leaves some out. The table records fewer than 450,000 clones, around 90% of them present only once. Sequencing was carried out using PBMCs or T cells enriched from blood (not recorded which). All receptors derive from a woman between 40 and 55 years old with acute COVID-19. CDR3s include the opening cysteine and the closing phenylalanine or tryptophan. Each record gives: J gene, V gene, D gene, CDR3 DNA, CDR3 protein. D genes are given only for firm matches.

>TRBJ1-2|TRBV12-3/TRBV12-4|.
TGTGCCAGCAGTTTTCAGGGGAACTATGGCTACACCTTC
CASSFQGNYGYTF
>TRBJ2-3|TRBV19|TRBD1
TGTGCCAGTAGTCGGGACAGACTAACAGATACGCAGTATTTT
CASSRDRLTDTQYF
>TRBJ2-7|TRBV6-5|TRBD1
TGTGCCAGCAGGCGGACAGGGGGTCCAACCTACGAGCAGTACTTC
CASRRTGGPTYEQYF
>TRBJ1-4|TRBV2|.
TGTGCCGGAAATAGACAGACCAATGAAAAACTGTTTTTT
CAGNRQTNEKLFF
>TRBJ2-7|TRBV2|.
TGTGCCAGCAGTGATACAGGGCGCTACGAGCAGTACTTC
CASSDTGRYEQYF
>TRBJ1-1|TRBV30|TRBD1
TGTGCCTGGCAGGGACAGGCGAACACTGAAGCTTTCTTT
CAWQGQANTEAFF
>TRBJ2-6|TRBV6-6|TRBD1
TGTGCCAGCAGCCGAATCCGGACAGGGATCTCTGGGGCCAACGTCCTGACTTTC
CASSRIRTGISGANVLTF
>TRBJ2-7|TRBV9|TRBD2
TGTGCCAGCGGAGAGACGGGGGGGAGCGAGCAGTACTTC
CASGETGGSEQYF
>TRBJ2-7|TRBV6-5|.
TGTGCCAGCAGGCTCGACAGGTTCGGCGAGCAGTACTTC
CASRLDRFGEQYF
>TRBJ2-7|TRBV9|TRBD1
TGTGCCAGCGCCCCGGGACAGAGCTCCTACGAGCAGTACTTC
CASAPGQSSYEQYF
>TRBJ2-7|TRBV15|.
TGTGCCACCAGCAGAGACCGTGACAGCACCTACGAGCAGTACTTC
CATSRDRDSTYEQYF
>TRBJ1-4|TRBV7-9|.
TGTGCCACGAGTGCAACTAATGAAAAACTGTTTTTT
CATSATNEKLFF
>TRBJ2-2|TRBV6-5|.
TGTGCCAGCACGCGACTAGCGAACACCGGGGAGCTGTTTTTT
CASTRLANTGELFF
>TRBJ2-7|TRBV10-3|TRBD2
TGTGCCATCAGTGAGCCGCTAGGACTAGCGGGAACCTACGAGCAGTACTTC
CAISEPLGLAGTYEQYF
>TRBJ2-3|TRBV7-9|TRBD1
TGTGCCAGCAGCTCGGGACAGCCTACGCAGTATTTT
CASSSGQPTQYF
>TRBJ2-7|TRBV19|TRBD2
TGTGCCAGTAGTCCCAGCGGGGCTCGTGTCTGGGAGCAGTACTTC
CASSPSGARVWEQYF
>TRBJ2-3|TRBV7-9|.
TGTGCCAGCAGCTTTGAAAGAGGAGATACGCAGTATTTT
CASSFERGDTQYF
>TRBJ2-3|TRBV13|TRBD2
TGTGCCAGCAGCTCGCGGGCTAGCGGAAGATCTAGCACAGATACGCAGTATTTT
CASSSRASGRSSTDTQYF